These 28 T cell receptor beta chains came from one sample sequenced in a study of radiation and T cells in renal cell carcinoma (dated by TCRdb to between 2020 and 2021). Libraries were made using the immunoSEQ multiplex PCR assay. The immuneACCESS repertoire file appears here via TCRdb, limited to in-frame rearrangements. These files lack a portion of the clones; in checked studies, under half of the deficit traces to unresolved V genes, and the cause of the others is not known. The sample includes 120,000 or so clones, with roughly four fifths observed a single time. Together, the top ten hold 5% to 6.5% of the sample. Reading the label with the study, this specimen's time point is: blood 2 weeks post-SBRT. The treatment or condition label corresponds to: 15 Gy SBRT to primary tumor, nephrectomy 4 weeks later. The specimen was blood, collected from a patient whose treatment included radiotherapy and nephrectomy. Receptors were obtained from a man in his fifties or sixties with renal cell carcinoma.

The rearrangement uses TRBV19 and TRBJ2-3; D gene ambiguous. CDR1 is LNHDA, CDR2 SQIVND, per germline (reference sequence). The V end was cut by 3 bases, the J end by 0 bases, with 13 bases between. The CDR3 runs to 16 residues. The CDR3 DNA is TGTGCCAGTAGTATTCAGAAGCCGGAAAGCACAGATACGCAGTATTTT. It encodes CASSIQKPESTDTQYF.

The chain links TRBV7-6 to TRBJ2-7, with D perhaps TRBD1 (7 bases). The V gene's germline CDR1 is SGHVS and CDR2 FNYEAQ. The V and J ends lost 5 bases and 3 bases respectively, with 17 bases between them. The length of the CDR3 is 15 residues. As DNA, the CDR3 is TGTGCCAGCAGCCCCCGCGGGACAGTGGGCTACGAGCAGTACTTC. This gives the protein CASSPRGTVGYEQYF.

The CDR3, as DNA: TGTGCCAGCAGCTTTGACAGGGGGCTCACTGAAGCTTTCTTT. Translating it yields CASSFDRGLTEAFF. This rearrangement joins TRBV7-2 to TRBJ1-1, with TRBD1 matching over 10 bases. The CDR3 sequence is 14 residues long. CDR1 is SGHTA, CDR2 FQGNSA, per germline. V was pared by 3 bases and J by 4 bases, with 2 bases of the junction left unmatched.

This clone was recorded once. J is TRBJ2-7 and V is TRBV5-4, with 8 bases matching TRBD1. There are 15 residues in the CDR3. V shed 1 base, J shed 7 bases, and the junction held 10 bases outside the gene matches. Germline CDR1 is SGHNT and CDR2 is YYREEE (reference sequence). CDR3 bases: TGTGCCAGCAGCTTGAACAGGGGGGTTCTACGGGAGCAGTACTTC. Translation gives CASSLNRGVLREQYF.

The chain uses TRBV2 and TRBJ2-3; 9 bases agree with TRBD1. After removal of 7 bases from V and 4 bases from J, the junction contained 3 bases not matched to a gene. The CDR3 covers 13 residues. CDR1 SNHLY and CDR2 FYNNEI come from the germline V gene. The CDR3 spells CASTGQGPDTQYF. As DNA, the CDR3 is TGTGCCAGCACCGGACAGGGGCCAGATACGCAGTATTTT.

J is TRBJ1-1 and V is TRBV5-5; D gene ambiguous. CDR3 length: 14 amino acids. Germline CDR1 and CDR2: SGHKS and YYEKEE (reference sequence). Between the trimmed V and J ends, which lost 4 bases and 1 base, there was a span of 11 bases. The CDR3 nucleotides read TGTGCCAGCAGCATACAGACACAGAACACTGAAGCTTTCTTT. It codes for CASSIQTQNTEAFF.

V is TRBV5-1 and J is TRBJ2-2; D is undetermined. This CDR3 comprises 14 residues. Germline values: CDR1 SGHRS, CDR2 YFSETQ. Trimming removed 0 bases at V and 4 bases at J, with 7 bases between. In DNA form, the CDR3 reads TGCGCCAGCAGCTTGGAAGTTTCCACCGGGGAGCTGTTTTTT. Its protein is CASSLEVSTGELFF.

V usage is TRBV30 and J usage is TRBJ2-7; D gene uncertain. The CDR3 totals 12 residues. V lost 3 bases, J lost 2 bases, and 8 bases lay in between. CDR1 is GTSNPN, CDR2 SVGIG, per germline (reference sequence). DNA of the CDR3: TGTGCCTGGAGCCCCAATGCCTACGAGCAGTACTTC. Translated: CAWSPNAYEQYF.

This chain links TRBV28 with TRBJ1-1; the D gene is possibly TRBD1 (6 bases). This CDR3 has 12 residues. The germline V gene encodes CDR1 MDHEN and CDR2 SYDVKM. V gave up 6 bases and J gave up 11 bases, with 16 bases separating them. The CDR3 loop is CASRTGGHGAFF. CDR3 nucleotides: TGTGCCAGCAGAACGGGGGGGCACGGCGCTTTCTTT.

This chain connects TRBV18 to TRBJ1-5, with D unclear. CDR1 is KGHSH, CDR2 LQKENI, per germline. The V end was cut by 3 bases, the J end by 0 bases, with 9 bases between. The CDR3 sequence is 15 residues long. The DNA for the CDR3 is TGTGCCAGCTCACCGTCGGGTTATAGCAATCAGCCCCAGCATTTT. This translates into CASSPSGYSNQPQHF.

The V call is TRBV7-6, the J call TRBJ1-6, with D possibly being TRBD1 (6 bases). CDR1 SGHVS and CDR2 FNYEAQ come from the germline V gene. V was shortened by 2 bases and J by 8 bases, with 16 bases between the two germline ends. The CDR3 runs to 16 residues. The CDR3 here is CASSLIGGADYSPLHF. The DNA for the CDR3 is TGTGCCAGCAGCTTAATTGGGGGCGCGGACTATTCACCCCTCCACTTT.

The V gene is TRBV4-3, the J gene TRBJ1-3; D might be TRBD1 (5 bases). Germline values: CDR1 LGHNA, CDR2 YSLEER. Deletions cut 0 bases from V and 7 bases from J, with 16 bases between. This CDR3 has 16 amino acids. CDR3 sequence reads: CASSQDGAVVGNTIYF. DNA of the CDR3: TGCGCCAGCAGCCAAGATGGGGCAGTCGTCGGCAACACCATATATTTT.

This chain joins TRBV20-1 and TRBJ1-1, with D perhaps TRBD1 (5 bases). Germline CDR1 is DFQATT and CDR2 is SNEGSKA (reference sequence). The CDR3 runs to 11 residues. The V gene lost 3 bases and the J gene lost 5 bases, with 7 bases spanning the gap. The CDR3 is CSARGGTEAFF. In DNA form, the CDR3 reads TGCAGTGCTAGGGGGGGGACTGAAGCTTTCTTT.

The chain combines TRBV7-9 with TRBJ2-3; no firm D call. CDR1 is SEHNR, CDR2 FQNEAQ, per germline (reference sequence). Deletions cut 0 bases from V and 2 bases from J, with 3 bases between. This CDR3 has 13 amino acids. The CDR3: CASSLAVTDTQYF. The CDR3, as DNA: TGTGCCAGCAGCTTAGCTGTCACAGATACGCAGTATTTT. Full variable domain (rest looked up from reference TRBV7-9 and TRBJ2-3): DTGVSQNPRHKITKRGQNVTFRCDPISEHNRLYWYRQTLGQGPEFLTYFQNEAQLEKSRLLSDRFSAERPKGSFSTLEIQRTEQGDSAMYLCASSLAVTDTQYFGPGTRLTVL.

The V call is TRBV5-1, the J call TRBJ2-7, with TRBD1 matching 8 bases. V dropped 0 bases and J dropped 3; count of bases not matched to a gene: 2. This CDR3 is 14 amino acids long. Germline CDR1 and CDR2: SGHRS and YFSETQ. Here the CDR3 reads CASSLGTGGYEQYF. CDR3 bases: TGCGCCAGCAGCTTGGGAACAGGGGGCTACGAGCAGTACTTC.

Note on this clone: Other DNA variants within this sample encode the same CDR3. The chain combines TRBV29-1 with TRBJ2-5; 8 bases line up with TRBD1. The germline CDR1 and CDR2 sequences are SQVTM and ANQGSEA. V lost 6 bases, J lost 2 bases, and 2 bases stayed unmatched. The CDR3 has 12 amino acids. Here the CDR3 DNA reads TGCAGCGTGCGGACAGGGCAAGAGACCCAGTACTTC. Amino acids: CSVRTGQETQYF.

V is TRBV11-3 and J is TRBJ2-5; weak D call: TRBD1 (6 bases). The length of the CDR3 is 17 residues. V gave up 2 bases and J gave up 2 bases, with 18 bases separating them. Germline V gene sequence: CDR1 SGHNT, CDR2 YENEEA. CDR3 nucleotide sequence: TGTGCCAGCAGCTTAAGCCCCCCTTTACAGGGACAAGAGACCCAGTACTTC. Encoded protein: CASSLSPPLQGQETQYF.

The J gene is TRBJ1-1, the V gene TRBV6-5; D remains ambiguous. The V end was cut by 0 bases, the J end by 0 bases, with 11 bases between. CDR3 length equals 16 residues. CDR1 and CDR2 from the germline V gene are MNHEY and SVGAGI. The CDR3 here is CASSYSNAAMNTEAFF. DNA of the CDR3: TGTGCCAGCAGTTACTCGAATGCAGCCATGAACACTGAAGCTTTCTTT.

This chain connects TRBV5-1 to TRBJ2-1, with 12 bases lining up with TRBD2. V shed 3 bases, J shed 8 bases, and the junction held 3 bases outside the gene matches. The CDR3 is 14 amino acids. CDR1 is SGHRS and CDR2 is YFSETQ in the germline V gene. CDR3 DNA: TGCGCCAGCAGCTCACTAGCGGGAGGCGATGAGCAGTTCTTC. As protein: CASSSLAGGDEQFF.

This clone came up many times. This chain joins TRBV9 and TRBJ1-6; no clear D. The ends were cut back, 0 bases at V and 6 bases at J, with 13 bases in the middle. This CDR3 has 16 residues. CDR1 is SGDLS and CDR2 is YYNGEE in the germline V gene. CDR3 in amino acids: CASSVAGWRGNSPLHF. CDR3 DNA sequence: TGTGCCAGCAGCGTAGCGGGGTGGCGGGGTAATTCACCCCTCCACTTT. Supplemented by reference TRBV9 and TRBJ1-6, the full variable domain reads DSGVTQTPKHLITATGQRVTLRCSPRSGDLSVYWYQQSLDQGLQFLIQYYNGEERAKGNILERFSAQQFPDLHSELNLSSLELGDSALYFCASSVAGWRGNSPLHFGNGTRLTVT.

This sequence joins TRBV4-2 and TRBJ2-3; no definite D call. This CDR3 region has 15 residues. Trimming stripped 1 base from V and 5 bases from J, with 13 bases between. CDR1 and CDR2 from the germline V gene are LGHNA and YNFKEQ. The CDR3 reads CASSQAANLGDTQYF. CDR3 sequence (DNA): TGTGCCAGCAGCCAAGCGGCCAATCTGGGAGATACGCAGTATTTT.

Details on this clone: A clone one base away is much larger, so this may be a read error. The chain has TRBV2 and TRBJ2-5; no firm D call. The CDR3 sequence is 11 residues long. The V end lost 6 bases, the J end lost 1 base, and 3 bases lay between the germline ends. Germline CDR1 reads SNHLY; CDR2 reads FYNNEI. The CDR3 here is CASSPQETQYF. The CDR3 nucleotides read TGTGCCAGCAGCCCCCAAGAGACCCAGTACTTC.

The chain has TRBV7-4 and TRBJ1-5; D perhaps matches TRBD1 (5 bases). Trimming removed 5 bases from V and 3 bases from J, with 11 bases in between. Germline CDR1 reads SGHVT; CDR2 reads SQSDAQ. The length of the CDR3 is 14 residues. Here the CDR3 DNA reads TGTGCCAGCAGCGCTGACAGACCCAATCAGCCCCAGCATTTT. Amino acid sequence: CASSADRPNQPQHF.

This clone was seen a few times. This chain connects TRBV2 to TRBJ1-2; perhaps TRBD1 as D (5 bases). Germline-derived CDR1 and CDR2 are SNHLY and FYNNEI. CDR3 size: 14 residues. V lost 4 bases, J lost 3 bases, and 12 bases lay in between. This CDR3 reads CASSGDRGDYGYTF. As DNA, the CDR3 is TGTGCCAGCAGTGGGGACCGGGGGGACTATGGCTACACCTTC.

The rearrangement links TRBV7-9 to TRBJ2-3, with 10 bases that match TRBD2. The J segment lost 4 bases and the V segment lost 2 bases, leaving 6 bases of the junction unmatched. This CDR3 comprises 16 residues. Germline V lookup: CDR1 SEHNR, CDR2 FQNEAQ (reference sequence). The CDR3 region is CASSLMRAGGPDTQYF. In DNA, the CDR3 is TGTGCCAGCAGCTTAATGAGAGCGGGGGGGCCAGATACGCAGTATTTT.

This sequence joins TRBV18 and TRBJ1-1, with D possibly being TRBD1 (5 bases). Per the germline V gene, CDR1 is KGHSH and CDR2 is LQKENI. Deletions cut 3 bases from V and 4 bases from J, with 15 bases between. CDR3 length equals 15 residues. The CDR3 sequence is CASSPNYDSSTEAFF. Here the CDR3 DNA reads TGTGCCAGCTCACCCAATTACGACAGCAGCACTGAAGCTTTCTTT. The variable domain in full, completed from reference TRBV18 and TRBJ1-1, reads NAGVMQNPRHLVRRRGQEARLRCSPMKGHSHVYWYRQLPEEGLKFMVYLQKENIIDESGMPKERFSAEFPKEGPSILRIQQVVRGDSAAYFCASSPNYDSSTEAFFGQGTRLTVV.

The rearrangement links TRBV6-5 to TRBJ2-7; D not resolved. Per the germline V gene, CDR1 is MNHEY and CDR2 is SVGAGI. V lost 2 bases and J 6 bases, leaving 8 bases between the germline ends. The CDR3 has 12 amino acids. The CDR3 nucleotides are TGTGCCAGCAGTTACGGGTTTGGCGAGCAGTACTTC. The encoded protein is CASSYGFGEQYF.

As DNA, the CDR3 is TGTGCCTGTGGATACGGTGTCGATGGCTACACCTTC. Translated: CACGYGVDGYTF. The chain is built from TRBV30 and TRBJ1-2; no clear D gene. Trimming removed 6 bases at V and 6 bases at J, with 14 bases between. The germline V gene has CDR1 GTSNPN and CDR2 SVGIG (reference sequence). The CDR3 loop spans 12 amino acids.